This T cell receptor beta chain was identified in a study of OX40 agonist ivuxolimab in advanced cancers. Overall study: As their treatment, patients were administered ivuxolimab, an agonistic anti-OX40 (CD134) antibody.

V gave up 3 bases and J gave up 2 bases, with 14 bases separating them. Germline CDR1 and CDR2: MNHEY and SVGAGI. CDR3 length: 15 amino acids. The protocol was immunoSEQ multiplex PCR, while the TCRdb copy is restricted to in-frame clones and leaves out a portion. The table has 25,000 to 30,000 clones, around 83% seen once. The sequence derives from an adult with an advanced solid tumor such as melanoma, head and neck, liver or kidney cancer. Specimen: CD4+ or CD8+ T cells sorted from blood, collected in a trial of the OX40 agonist ivuxolimab. The V and J genes are TRBV6-5 and TRBJ2-7; tentatively, D is TRBD2 (6 bases). The CDR3 reads CASSYNSGLTYEQYF. The DNA for the CDR3 is TGTGCCAGCAGTTATAATAGCGGTCTAACCTACGAGCAGTACTTC.